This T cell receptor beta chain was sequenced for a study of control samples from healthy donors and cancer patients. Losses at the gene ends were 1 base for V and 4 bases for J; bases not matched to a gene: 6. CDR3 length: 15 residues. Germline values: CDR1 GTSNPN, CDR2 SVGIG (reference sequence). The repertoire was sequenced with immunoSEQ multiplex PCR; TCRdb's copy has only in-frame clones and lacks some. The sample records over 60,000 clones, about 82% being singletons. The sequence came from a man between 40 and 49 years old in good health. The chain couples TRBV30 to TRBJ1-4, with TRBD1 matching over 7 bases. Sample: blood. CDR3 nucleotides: TGTGCCTGGAGTGGGTTACAGGGGAATAATGAAAAACTGTTTTTT. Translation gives CAWSGLQGNNEKLFF.